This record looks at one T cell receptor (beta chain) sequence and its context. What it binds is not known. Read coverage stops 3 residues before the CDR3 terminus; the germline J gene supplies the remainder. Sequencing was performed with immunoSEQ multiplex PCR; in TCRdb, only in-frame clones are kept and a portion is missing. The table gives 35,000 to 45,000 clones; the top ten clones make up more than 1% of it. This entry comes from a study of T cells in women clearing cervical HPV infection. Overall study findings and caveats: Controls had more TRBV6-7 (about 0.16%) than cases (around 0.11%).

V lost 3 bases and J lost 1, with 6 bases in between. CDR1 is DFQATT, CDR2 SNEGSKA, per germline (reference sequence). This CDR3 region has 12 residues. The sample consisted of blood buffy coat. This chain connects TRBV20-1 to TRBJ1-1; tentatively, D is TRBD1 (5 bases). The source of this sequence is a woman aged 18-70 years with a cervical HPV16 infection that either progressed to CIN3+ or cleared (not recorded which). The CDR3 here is CSARTANTEAFF. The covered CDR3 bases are TGCAGTGCTAGGACAGCGAACACTGAA.